The 5 T cell receptor beta chains below all came from one sample that was sequenced in a study of shared clonotypes between healthy human individuals. Repertoires were generated with immunoSEQ multiplex PCR, while TCRdb's copy carries only in-frame clones and drops some. The sample lists fewer than 600,000 clones, 79% occurring once. Sequenced: PBMCs. Receptors were obtained from a woman aged 35 to 49 in good health. Some clones in this sample may be carry-over from other donors' samples.

The DNA of the CDR3 is TGTGCCAGTACCCGATCGGCTAGCGGTACCGATGAGCAGTTCTTC. It translates to CASTRSASGTDEQFF. This chain connects TRBV19 to TRBJ2-1, with 7 bases identical to TRBD2. The CDR3 extends over 15 amino acids. V dropped 7 bases and J dropped 8; count of bases not matched to a gene: 14. Germline V gene sequence: CDR1 LNHDA, CDR2 SQIVND (reference sequence).

The chain employs TRBV7-6 and TRBJ2-7; D may be TRBD2 (5 bases). Germline CDR1 reads SGHVS; CDR2 reads FNYEAQ. Trimming took 5 bases from V and 0 from J, leaving 17 bases between them. This CDR3 spans 16 amino acids. CDR3 coding DNA: TGTGCCAGCAGCGCCTCCTGGAGCGGAAACTCCTACGAGCAGTACTTC. Protein: CASSASWSGNSYEQYF. Complete variable domain (other parts from reference TRBV7-6 and TRBJ2-7): GAGVSQSPRYKVTKRGQDVALRCDPISGHVSLYWYRQALGQGPEFLTYFNYEAQQDKSGLPNDRFSAERPEGSISTLTIQRTEQRDSAMYRCASSASWSGNSYEQYFGPGTRLTVT.

The chain joins TRBV6-5 to TRBJ1-3; 7 bases fit TRBD1. Germline CDR1 reads MNHEY; CDR2 reads SVGAGI. Unmatched junction bases numbered 5, after V lost 2 bases and J lost 1 base. The CDR3 totals 16 residues. DNA of the CDR3: TGTGCCAGCAGTTACCAGGGGGGGTTTTCTGGAAACACCATATATTTT. This gives the protein CASSYQGGFSGNTIYF.

The CDR3 DNA follows: TGTGCCAGCAGTTACTGGACAGATAATTCACCCCTCCACTTT. Protein: CASSYWTDNSPLHF. The gene calls are TRBV6-6 and TRBJ1-6; a possible D gene is TRBD1 (6 bases). This CDR3 comprises 14 residues. CDR1 and CDR2 from the germline V gene are MNHNY and SVGAGI (reference sequence). The germline V and J ends were trimmed by 1 base and 5 bases, with 6 bases remaining between them.

In the case of this clone: One junction end disagrees with the germline gene, perhaps due to a read error. V and J are TRBV7-7 and TRBJ2-2; D may correspond to TRBD1 or TRBD2 (5 bases each). The CDR3 length is 14 residues. CDR1 and CDR2 (germline): SSHAT, FNYEAQ (reference sequence). The CDR3 here is CASSLSGTTGELFF. CDR3 DNA: TGTGCTAGCAGCTTGTCAGGGACCACCGGGGAGCTGTTTTTT.